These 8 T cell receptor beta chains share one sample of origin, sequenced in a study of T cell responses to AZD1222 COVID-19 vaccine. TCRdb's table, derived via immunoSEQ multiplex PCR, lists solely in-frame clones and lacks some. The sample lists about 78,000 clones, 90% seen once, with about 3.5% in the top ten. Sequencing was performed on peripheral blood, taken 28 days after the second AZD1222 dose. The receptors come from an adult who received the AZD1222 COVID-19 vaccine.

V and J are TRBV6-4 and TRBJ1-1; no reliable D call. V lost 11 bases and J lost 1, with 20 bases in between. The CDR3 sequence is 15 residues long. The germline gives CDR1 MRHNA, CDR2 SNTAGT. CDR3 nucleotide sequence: TGTGCCTATCAGTGGACCGGACGGAAGAACACTGAAGCTTTCTTT. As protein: CAYQWTGRKNTEAFF.

CDR3 nucleotide sequence: TGTGCCAGCAGCCCCCTTGGCCCCTGGGACTCCCGTAGCACAGATACGCAGTATTTT. Translating gives CASSPLGPWDSRSTDTQYF. The J gene is TRBJ2-3, the V gene TRBV21-1; the table's D call of TRBD2 was not tested on the DNA. TRBV21-1 is a listed pseudogene. The CDR3 length is 19 residues.

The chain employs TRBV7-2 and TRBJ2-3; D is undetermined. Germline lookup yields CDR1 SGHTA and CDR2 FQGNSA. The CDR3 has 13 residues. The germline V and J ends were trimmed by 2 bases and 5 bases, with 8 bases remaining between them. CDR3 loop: CASSLSHQDTQYF. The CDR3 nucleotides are TGTGCCAGCAGCTTAAGCCATCAAGATACGCAGTATTTT.

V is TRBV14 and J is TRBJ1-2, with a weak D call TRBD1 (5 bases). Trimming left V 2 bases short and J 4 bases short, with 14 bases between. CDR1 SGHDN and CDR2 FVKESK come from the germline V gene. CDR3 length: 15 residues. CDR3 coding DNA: TGTGCCAGCAGCCAAAGAACAGGTCTCGGCTATGGCTACACCTTC. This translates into CASSQRTGLGYGYTF.

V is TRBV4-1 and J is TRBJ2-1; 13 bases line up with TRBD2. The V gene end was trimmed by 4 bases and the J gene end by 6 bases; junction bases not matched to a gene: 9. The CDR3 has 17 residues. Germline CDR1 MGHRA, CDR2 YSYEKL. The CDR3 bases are TGCGCCAGCAGCCCCCAAGGGGGACTAGCGGGAACCAATGAGCAGTTCTTC. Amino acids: CASSPQGGLAGTNEQFF.

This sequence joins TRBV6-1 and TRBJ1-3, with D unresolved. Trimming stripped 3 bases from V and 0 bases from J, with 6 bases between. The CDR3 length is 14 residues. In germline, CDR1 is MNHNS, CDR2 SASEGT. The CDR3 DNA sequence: TGTGCCAGCAGTGACCGGATCTCTGGAAACACCATATATTTT. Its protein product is CASSDRISGNTIYF.

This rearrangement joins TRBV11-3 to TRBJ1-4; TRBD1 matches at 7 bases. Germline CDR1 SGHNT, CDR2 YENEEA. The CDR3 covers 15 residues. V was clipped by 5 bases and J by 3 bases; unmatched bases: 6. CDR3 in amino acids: CASSLQGTANEKLFF. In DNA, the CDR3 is TGTGCCAGCAGCCTACAGGGGACGGCTAATGAAAAACTGTTTTTT.

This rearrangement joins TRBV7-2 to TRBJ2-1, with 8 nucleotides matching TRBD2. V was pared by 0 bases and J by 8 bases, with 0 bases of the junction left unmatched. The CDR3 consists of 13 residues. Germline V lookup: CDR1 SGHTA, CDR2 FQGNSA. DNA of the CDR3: TGTGCCAGCAGCTTAGCGCGGGGGGATGAGCAGTTCTTC. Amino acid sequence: CASSLARGDEQFF. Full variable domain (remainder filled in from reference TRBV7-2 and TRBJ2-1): GAGVSQSPSNKVTEKGKDVELRCDPISGHTALYWYRQSLGQGLEFLIYFQGNSAPDKSGLPSDRFSAERTGGSVSTLTIQRTQQEDSAVYLCASSLARGDEQFFGPGTRLTVL.